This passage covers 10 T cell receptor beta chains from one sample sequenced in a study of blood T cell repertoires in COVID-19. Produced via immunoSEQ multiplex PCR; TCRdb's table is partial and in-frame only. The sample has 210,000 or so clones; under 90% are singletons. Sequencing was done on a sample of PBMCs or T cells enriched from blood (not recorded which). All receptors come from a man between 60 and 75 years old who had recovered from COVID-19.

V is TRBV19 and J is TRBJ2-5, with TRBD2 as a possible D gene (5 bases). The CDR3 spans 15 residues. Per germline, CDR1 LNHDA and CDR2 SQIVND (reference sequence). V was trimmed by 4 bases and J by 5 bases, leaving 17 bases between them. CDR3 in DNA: TGTGCCAGTAGTAGCTCGACTCTAGCCCGGGAGACCCAGTACTTC. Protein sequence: CASSSSTLARETQYF. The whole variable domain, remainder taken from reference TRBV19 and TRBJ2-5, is DGGITQSPKYLFRKEGQNVTLSCEQNLNHDAMYWYRQDPGQGLRLIYYSQIVNDFQKGDIAEGYSVSREKKESFPLTVTSAQKNPTAFYLCASSSSTLARETQYFGPGTRLLVL.

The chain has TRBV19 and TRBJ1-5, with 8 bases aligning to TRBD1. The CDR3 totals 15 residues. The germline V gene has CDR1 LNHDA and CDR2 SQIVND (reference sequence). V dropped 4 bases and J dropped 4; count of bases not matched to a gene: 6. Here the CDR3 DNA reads TGTGCCAGTAGTACCCATCGACAGGGGAATCAGCCCCAGCATTTT. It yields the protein CASSTHRQGNQPQHF.

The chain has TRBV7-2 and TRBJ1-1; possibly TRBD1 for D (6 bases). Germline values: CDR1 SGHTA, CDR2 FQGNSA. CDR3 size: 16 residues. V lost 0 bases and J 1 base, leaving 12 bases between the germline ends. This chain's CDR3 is CASSLARRRGNTEAFF. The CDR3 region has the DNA TGTGCCAGCAGCTTAGCCCGGCGCAGGGGGAACACTGAAGCTTTCTTT.

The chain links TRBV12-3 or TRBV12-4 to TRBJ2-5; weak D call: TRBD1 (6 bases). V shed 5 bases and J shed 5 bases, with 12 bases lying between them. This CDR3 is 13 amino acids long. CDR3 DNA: TGTGCCAGCAGTCACACAGGGTGGGAGACCCAGTACTTC. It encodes CASSHTGWETQYF.

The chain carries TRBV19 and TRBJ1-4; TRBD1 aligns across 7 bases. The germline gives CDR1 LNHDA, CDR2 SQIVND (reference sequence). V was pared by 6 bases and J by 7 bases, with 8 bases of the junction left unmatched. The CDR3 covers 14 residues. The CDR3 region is CASSPTGLAEKLFF. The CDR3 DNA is TGTGCCAGTAGCCCGACAGGGCTAGCTGAAAAACTGTTTTTT.

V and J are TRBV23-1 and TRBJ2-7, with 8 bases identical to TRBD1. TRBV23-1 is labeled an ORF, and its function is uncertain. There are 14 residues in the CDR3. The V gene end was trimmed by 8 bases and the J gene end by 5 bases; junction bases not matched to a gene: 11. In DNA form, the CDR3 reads TGCGCCAGCCCCCAGGGGGCGCTTTTGGACGAGCAGTACTTC. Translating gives CASPQGALLDEQYF.

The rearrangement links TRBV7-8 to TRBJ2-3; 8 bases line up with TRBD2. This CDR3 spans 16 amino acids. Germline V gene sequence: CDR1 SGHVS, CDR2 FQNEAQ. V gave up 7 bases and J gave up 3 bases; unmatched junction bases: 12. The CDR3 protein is CASILIAGRATDTQYF. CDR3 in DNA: TGTGCCAGCATCCTCATAGCGGGGCGGGCGACAGATACGCAGTATTTT.

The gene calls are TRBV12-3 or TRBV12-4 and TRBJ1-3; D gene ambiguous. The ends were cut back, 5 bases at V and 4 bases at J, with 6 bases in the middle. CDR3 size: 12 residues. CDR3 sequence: CASSPPGNTIYF. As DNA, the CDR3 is TGTGCCAGCAGTCCCCCGGGAAACACCATATATTTT.

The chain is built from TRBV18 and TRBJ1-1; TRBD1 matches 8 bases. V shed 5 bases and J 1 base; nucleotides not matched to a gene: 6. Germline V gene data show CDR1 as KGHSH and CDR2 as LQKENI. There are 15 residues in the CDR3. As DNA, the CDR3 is TGTGCCAGCTCAGTAGGACAGGGCCCGAACACTGAAGCTTTCTTT. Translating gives CASSVGQGPNTEAFF.

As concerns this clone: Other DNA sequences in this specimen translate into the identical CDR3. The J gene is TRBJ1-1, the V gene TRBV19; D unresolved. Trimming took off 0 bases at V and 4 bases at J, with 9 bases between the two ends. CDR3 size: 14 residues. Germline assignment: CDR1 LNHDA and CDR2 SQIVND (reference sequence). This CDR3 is CASSIDRGSTEAFF. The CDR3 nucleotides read TGTGCCAGTAGTATAGATCGGGGTAGCACTGAAGCTTTCTTT.